The rows below give T cell receptor beta chains drawn from one sample of a study of blood T cell repertoires in COVID-19. Profiled with immunoSEQ multiplex PCR; TCRdb holds only in-frame clones, not every one. Of hundreds of thousands of clones listed, more than 80% are singletons. Sequencing used peripheral blood. These receptors all stem from a woman between 25 and 40 years old with active or convalescent COVID-19. Both conserved end residues are part of each CDR3. A D gene is named only where the DNA matches it firmly. Rows may omit the clone size; those that give it use once, few, many or a size class.

>TRBD1|TRBJ1-2|NA|TRBV3-1/TRBV3-2
CASSFRGQGMGGYTF
TGTGCCAGCAGCTTCCGGGGACAGGGGATGGGCGGCTACACCTTC
>TRBD1|TRBJ2-1|NA|TRBV6-1
CASSENPGQSTYNEQFF
TGTGCCAGCAGTGAAAATCCGGGACAGTCCACCTACAATGAGCAGTTCTTC
>NA|TRBJ1-2|NA|TRBV13
CASSYELDGYTF
TGTGCCAGCAGCTACGAGCTGGATGGCTACACCTTC
>TRBD1|TRBJ1-2|NA|TRBV18
CASSPDRGLYGYTF
TGTGCCAGCTCACCGGACAGGGGTCTCTATGGCTACACCTTC
>TRBD2|TRBJ2-3|NA|TRBV18
CASRTGLAGGPSDTQYF
TGTGCCAGCCGAACCGGACTAGCGGGAGGGCCCTCAGATACGCAGTATTTT
>TRBD1|TRBJ1-5|NA|TRBV7-8
CASSLAGQGNQPQHF
TGTGCCAGCAGCTTAGCGGGACAGGGCAATCAGCCCCAGCATTTT
>NA|TRBJ2-6|NA|TRBV29-1
CSARTEAGANVLTF
TGCAGCGCCCGGACGGAGGCCGGGGCCAACGTCCTGACTTTC
>TRBD2|TRBJ2-5|NA|TRBV10-3
CAIAGGPEETQYF
TGTGCCATAGCGGGGGGGCCGGAAGAGACCCAGTACTTC
>TRBD2|TRBJ2-1|once|TRBV5-1
CASSLELAGYDEQFF
TGCGCCAGCAGCTTGGAACTAGCGGGATACGATGAGCAGTTCTTC
>TRBD2|TRBJ2-1|once|TRBV3-1/TRBV3-2
CASSQDLVGLADHISYNEQFF
TGTGCCAGCAGCCAAGATCTAGTTGGGCTAGCGGACCATATTTCCTACAATGAGCAGTTCTTC
>NA|TRBJ1-1|NA|TRBV21-1
CASSKPISWTGGRLNTEAFF
TGTGCCAGCAGCAAACCGATATCCTGGACAGGGGGGCGTTTGAACACTGAAGCTTTCTTT
>NA|TRBJ2-1|NA|TRBV7-9
CASTGGEQLYNEQFF
TGTGCCAGCACCGGCGGGGAGCAACTCTACAATGAGCAGTTCTTC
>TRBD1|TRBJ1-2|NA|TRBV19
CASSADRGKYGYTF
TGTGCCAGTAGTGCGGACAGGGGAAAGTATGGCTACACCTTC
>TRBD1|TRBJ1-6|NA|TRBV2
CASSERGTGTAYNSPLHF
TGTGCCAGCAGTGAACGGGGGACCGGGACAGCTTATAATTCACCCCTCCACTTT
>TRBD2|TRBJ2-5|NA|TRBV5-1
CASSLVLAGVGQETQYF
TGCGCCAGCAGCTTGGTTCTAGCGGGAGTCGGGCAAGAGACCCAGTACTTC
>TRBD2|TRBJ2-5|NA|TRBV5-1
CASSLQSGGSSRETQYF
TGCGCCAGCAGCTTACAGAGCGGGGGGTCTTCTCGCGAGACCCAGTACTTC